These T cell receptor beta chains were read from a single sample in a study of T cells in Graves' hyperthyroidism and ophthalmopathy. TCRdb analysed the multiplex PCR reads with MiXCR anew, one entry per CDR3 protein. The data contain some 500,000 distinct CDR3 sequences, approximately 25% of them singletons. The sequenced material came from blood. The receptors here all came from a woman under 40 with Graves' ophthalmopathy. Each CDR3 is given with its conserved first and last residue. A D gene is named only where the DNA matches it firmly. Clone size is not always given. Where it is, it says once, few, many or a class for expanded clones.

j_call: TRBJ2-7
v_call: TRBV20-1
clone_size: many
d_call: .
cdr3_nt: TGCAGTGCTAGAGATCAGGAGTCGGTGTCCTACGAGCAGTACTTC
cdr3_aa: CSARDQESVSYEQYF

j_call: TRBJ1-5
v_call: TRBV20-1
clone_size: many
d_call: TRBD1
cdr3_nt: TGCAGTGCTAGGCGGACAGGGGTGGGCAATCAGCCCCAGCATTTT
cdr3_aa: CSARRTGVGNQPQHF

j_call: TRBJ2-2
v_call: TRBV12-3/TRBV12-4
clone_size: many
d_call: .
cdr3_nt: TGTGCCAGCAGGCCCAGGGAGAGCACCGGGGAGCTGTTTTTT
cdr3_aa: CASRPRESTGELFF

j_call: TRBJ1-1
v_call: TRBV5-1
clone_size: .
d_call: .
cdr3_nt: TGCGCCAGCAGCTCAACAACAGAGAACACTGAAGCTTTCTTT
cdr3_aa: CASSSTTENTEAFF

j_call: TRBJ1-2
v_call: TRBV19
clone_size: .
d_call: TRBD1
cdr3_nt: TGTGCCAGTAGTATCCCTGGAGACAGGGAACGAGATGGCTACACCTTC
cdr3_aa: CASSIPGDRERDGYTF

j_call: TRBJ2-4
v_call: TRBV4-3
clone_size: .
d_call: .
cdr3_nt: TGCGCCAGCAGCCAAGATGTGGGCCGACTAGCCAAAAACATTCAGTACTTC
cdr3_aa: CASSQDVGRLAKNIQYF

j_call: TRBJ2-2
v_call: TRBV27
clone_size: .
d_call: .
cdr3_nt: TGTGCCAGCAGTCCCGATGGGTCAGAGAACACCGGGGAGCTGTTTTTT
cdr3_aa: CASSPDGSENTGELFF

j_call: TRBJ2-7
v_call: TRBV6-2/TRBV6-3
clone_size: .
d_call: TRBD1
cdr3_nt: TGTGCCAGCAGTTACCGGCTCCGGGACAGGGGACACGAGCAGTACTTC
cdr3_aa: CASSYRLRDRGHEQYF

j_call: TRBJ2-2
v_call: TRBV19
clone_size: many
d_call: .
cdr3_nt: TGTGCCAGTAGTACCGGACACAACACCGGGGAGCTGTTTTTT
cdr3_aa: CASSTGHNTGELFF

j_call: TRBJ2-7
v_call: TRBV29-1
clone_size: .
d_call: .
cdr3_nt: TGCAGCGTTGAAGCGGGGGCTCGGCCCCTATACGAGCAGTACTTC
cdr3_aa: CSVEAGARPLYEQYF

j_call: TRBJ2-2
v_call: TRBV27
clone_size: few
d_call: TRBD1
cdr3_nt: TGTGCCAGCAGTTTCGGGACAGGGGGGGTCGGGGAGCTGTTTTTT
cdr3_aa: CASSFGTGGVGELFF

j_call: TRBJ1-1
v_call: TRBV6-1
clone_size: .
d_call: TRBD1
cdr3_nt: TGTGCCAGCAGCAAACGGACAGGCCACTCGGCTTTCTTT
cdr3_aa: CASSKRTGHSAFF

j_call: TRBJ2-5
v_call: TRBV19
clone_size: few
d_call: .
cdr3_nt: TGTGCCAGTACCCTAGGTCGCAGGGGAGGAGAGACCCAGTACTTC
cdr3_aa: CASTLGRRGGETQYF

j_call: TRBJ1-3
v_call: TRBV20-1
clone_size: many
d_call: .
cdr3_nt: TGCAGTGCTAGTAAAGACTCCAACTCTGGAAACACCATATATTTT
cdr3_aa: CSASKDSNSGNTIYF

j_call: TRBJ1-2
v_call: TRBV4-2
clone_size: few
d_call: .
cdr3_nt: TGTGCCAGCAGCCAAGATACAGGGAGCTCTTATGGCTACACCTTC
cdr3_aa: CASSQDTGSSYGYTF

j_call: TRBJ1-5
v_call: TRBV12-3/TRBV12-4
clone_size: many
d_call: .
cdr3_nt: TGTGCCAGCAGTTTTGATGCTCAGCCCCAGCATTTT
cdr3_aa: CASSFDAQPQHF

j_call: TRBJ2-5
v_call: TRBV27
clone_size: .
d_call: TRBD1
cdr3_nt: TGTGCCAGCAGTCCGGGACAGTTAGAGACCCAGTACTTC
cdr3_aa: CASSPGQLETQYF

j_call: TRBJ1-1
v_call: TRBV6-2/TRBV6-3
clone_size: many
d_call: .
cdr3_nt: TGTGCCAGCAGGGGACGGAGACATCAACGGGCTTTCTTT
cdr3_aa: CASRGRRHQRAFF

j_call: TRBJ1-2
v_call: TRBV12-3/TRBV12-4
clone_size: few
d_call: .
cdr3_nt: TGTGCCAGCAGTATTCAGGGGAACGCTAACTATGGCTACACCTTC
cdr3_aa: CASSIQGNANYGYTF

j_call: TRBJ1-4
v_call: TRBV20-1
clone_size: .
d_call: .
cdr3_nt: TGCAGTGCTAGACTGGGCATGTTAGGCGAAAAACTGTTTTTT
cdr3_aa: CSARLGMLGEKLFF